The clone carrying this T cell receptor beta chain was observed at least ten times. Antigen unknown. These data come from a study of T cells in Graves' hyperthyroidism and ophthalmopathy. Study-level background: Staff took peripheral blood when the initial diagnosis was made, before any treatment began. The study, taken as a whole, reports: Ophthalmopathy could be told apart from stable hyperthyroidism with a 13 V-J model.

Germline V lookup: CDR1 ENHRY, CDR2 SYGVKD. The V and J ends lost 8 bases and 4 bases, in that order; junction bases with no gene match: 13. This CDR3 spans 16 amino acids. Researchers took RNA transcripts and amplified the TCR beta CDR3 regions from them. HTBI primers were employed in a first-round RT-PCR of the TCR CDR3. TCRdb reprocessed the multiplex PCR reads via MiXCR and lists one record per CDR3 protein. The sample contains about 350,000 distinct CDR3 sequences, about 18% of which appear only once. Sequences were obtained from blood. This TCR derives from a woman between 18 and 29 years old with Graves' hyperthyroidism. The rearrangement links TRBV10-3 to TRBJ2-5; 10 nucleotides agree with TRBD2. CDR3 region: CAIGTSAHSEGETQYF. The CDR3 DNA follows: TGTGCCATCGGGACTAGCGCCCACTCTGAGGGAGAGACCCAGTACTTC.